These T cell receptor beta chains were read from a single sample in a study of technical replicates of blood from a handful of donors. This table comes from immunoSEQ multiplex PCR, and its TCRdb copy is limited to in-frame clones, with some not included. Of approximately 87,000 clones in the sample, approximately 95% are singletons; the top ten hold around 0.3%. Input material: T cells isolated from PBMCs. The source is a human donor in good health. Each CDR3 is given with its conserved first and last residue. A D gene is named only where the DNA matches it firmly. The listing skips clone size in some rows; elsewhere it reads once, few, many or a size class.

D gene,J gene,V gene,CDR3 length,clone size,CDR3 protein,CDR3 DNA
-,TRBJ1-2,TRBV6-1,15,-,CASSHTGQFNYGYTF,TGTGCCAGCAGTCATACGGGACAATTTAACTATGGCTACACCTTC
TRBD2,TRBJ2-7,TRBV9,14,-,CASSAAGDSYEQYF,TGTGCCAGCAGCGCGGCGGGAGACAGCTACGAGCAGTACTTC
-,TRBJ1-1,TRBV25-1,13,few,CASRIQGNTEAFF,TGTGCCAGCAGGATACAGGGGAACACTGAAGCTTTCTTT
-,TRBJ2-7,TRBV4-3,15,-,CASSQDEGVVNEQYF,TGCGCCAGCAGCCAAGATGAGGGGGTGGTCAACGAGCAGTACTTC
TRBD2,TRBJ2-1,TRBV5-1,15,-,CASSGSGRDYNEQFF,TGCGCCAGCAGCGGGAGCGGGAGGGACTACAATGAGCAGTTCTTC
-,TRBJ1-4,TRBV7-8,14,-,CASSSTVANEKLFF,TGTGCCAGCAGCTCTACAGTTGCGAATGAAAAACTGTTTTTT
TRBD1,TRBJ1-5,TRBV6-6,16,-,CASSDLGQGSNQPQHF,TGTGCCAGCAGTGACTTAGGACAGGGTTCCAATCAGCCCCAGCATTTT
TRBD2,TRBJ2-3,TRBV7-9,17,-,CASSLGLAVTSTDTQYF,TGTGCCAGCAGCTTAGGACTAGCGGTGACTAGCACAGATACGCAGTATTTT
TRBD2,TRBJ2-7,TRBV9,16,-,CASSQGLAAYSYEQYF,TGTGCCAGCAGCCAAGGACTAGCGGCCTACTCCTACGAGCAGTACTTC
TRBD2,TRBJ2-3,TRBV30,15,-,CAWRTLAGGADTQYF,TGTGCCTGGAGGACCTTGGCGGGAGGGGCAGATACGCAGTATTTT
TRBD2,TRBJ2-5,TRBV10-1,14,-,CASSDSGRGETQYF,TGCGCCAGCAGTGATAGCGGGAGAGGAGAGACCCAGTACTTC
TRBD1,TRBJ2-7,TRBV7-3,15,-,CASSPGQGWGYEQYF,TGTGCCAGCAGCCCCGGACAGGGTTGGGGGTACGAGCAGTACTTC
TRBD2,TRBJ2-5,TRBV5-8,17,-,CASSPGLVGSYQETQYF,TGTGCCAGCAGCCCGGGACTAGTGGGGTCGTACCAAGAGACCCAGTACTTC
TRBD2,TRBJ2-1,TRBV7-9,14,-,CASSSGSGYNEQFF,TGTGCCAGCTCTAGCGGGAGTGGTTACAATGAGCAGTTCTTC
TRBD2,TRBJ2-7,TRBV18,18,-,CASSPRQTRGISSYEQYF,TGTGCCAGCTCACCGCGACAGACGCGGGGGATTAGCTCCTACGAGCAGTACTTC
-,TRBJ1-3,TRBV18,15,-,CASSEQGQTGNTIYF,TGTGCCAGCTCAGAACAGGGCCAAACTGGAAACACCATATATTTT